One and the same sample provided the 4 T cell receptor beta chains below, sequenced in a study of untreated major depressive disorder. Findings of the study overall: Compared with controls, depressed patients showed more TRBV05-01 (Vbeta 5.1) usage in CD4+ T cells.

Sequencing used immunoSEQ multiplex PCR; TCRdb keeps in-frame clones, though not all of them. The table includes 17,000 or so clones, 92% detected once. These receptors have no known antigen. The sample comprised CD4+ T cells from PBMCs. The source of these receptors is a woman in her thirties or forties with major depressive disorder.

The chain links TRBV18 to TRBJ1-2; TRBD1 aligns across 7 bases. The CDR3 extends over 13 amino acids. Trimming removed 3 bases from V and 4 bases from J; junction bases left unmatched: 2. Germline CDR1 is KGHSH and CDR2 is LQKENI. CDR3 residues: CASSPGQSYGYTF. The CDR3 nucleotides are TGTGCCAGCTCACCGGGACAGTCCTATGGCTACACCTTC.

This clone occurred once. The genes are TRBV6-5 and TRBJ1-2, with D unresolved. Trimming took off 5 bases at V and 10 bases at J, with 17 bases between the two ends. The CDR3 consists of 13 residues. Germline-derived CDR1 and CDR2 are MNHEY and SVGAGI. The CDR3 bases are TGTGCCAGCAGTCTGTCGAGACGCGGCGCCTACACCTTC. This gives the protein CASSLSRRGAYTF.

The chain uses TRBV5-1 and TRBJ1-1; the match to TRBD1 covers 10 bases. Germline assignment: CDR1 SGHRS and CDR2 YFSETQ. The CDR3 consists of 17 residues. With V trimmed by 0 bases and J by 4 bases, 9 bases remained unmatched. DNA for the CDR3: TGCGCCAGCAGCTTGGAACCGGGACAGGGGAGGGGCACTGAAGCTTTCTTT. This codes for CASSLEPGQGRGTEAFF.

CDR3 protein: CAISESRGSYGYTF. The CDR3 coding sequence is TGTGCCATCAGTGAGTCTCGGGGTTCCTATGGCTACACCTTC. The chain joins TRBV10-3 to TRBJ1-2; D not resolved. Germline V gene lookup returns CDR1 ENHRY and CDR2 SYGVKD. Trimming took 0 bases from V and 4 from J, leaving 9 bases between them. This CDR3 has 14 residues.